This T cell receptor beta chain originates from a study of cytomegalovirus exposure and HLA in healthy donors. The wider study: Prior work identified about 120 million unique TCR beta sequences in around 170 million T cells.

With respect to this clone: Antigen specificity is unknown.

The study ran its PCR with 60 Vbeta and 13 Jbeta primers. Using immunoSEQ multiplex PCR, the repertoire was profiled, and TCRdb retains in-frame clones only, with some absent. The sample contains 120,000 to 150,000 clones, about four fifths of which appear only once. Study-level results: The availability of immune exposure information extended only to CMV serostatus. For cytomegalovirus status, the classifier reportedly gave diagnoses with high specificity and sensitivity.

The CDR3 is 15 residues long. The trim removed 3 bases at V and 3 bases at J, leaving 2 bases unmatched. Germline V gives CDR1 SGHRS, CDR2 YFSETQ. The chain uses TRBV5-1 and TRBJ2-3; 12 positions agree with TRBD2. The source is a female donor in good health and CMV-seronegative. Sequenced: PBMCs. As DNA, the CDR3 is TGCGCCAGCAGCTCGACTAGCGGGGGAACAGATACGCAGTATTTT. Translated, it gives CASSSTSGGTDTQYF.